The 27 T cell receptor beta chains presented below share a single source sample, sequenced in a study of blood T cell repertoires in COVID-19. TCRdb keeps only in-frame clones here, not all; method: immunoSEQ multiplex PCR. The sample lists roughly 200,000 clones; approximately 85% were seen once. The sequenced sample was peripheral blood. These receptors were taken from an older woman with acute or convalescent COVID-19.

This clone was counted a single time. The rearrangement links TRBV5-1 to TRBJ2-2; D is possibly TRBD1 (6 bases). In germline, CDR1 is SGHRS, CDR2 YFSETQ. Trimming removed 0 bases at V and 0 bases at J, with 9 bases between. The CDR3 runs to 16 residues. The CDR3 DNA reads TGCGCCAGCAGCTTGGAGGGACACCCGAACACCGGGGAGCTGTTTTTT. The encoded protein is CASSLEGHPNTGELFF.

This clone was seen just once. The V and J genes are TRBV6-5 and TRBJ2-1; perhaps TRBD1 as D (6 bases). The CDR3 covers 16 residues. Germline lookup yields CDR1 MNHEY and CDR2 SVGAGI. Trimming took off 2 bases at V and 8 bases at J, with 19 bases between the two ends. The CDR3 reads CASSYRPGALRDEQFF. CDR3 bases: TGTGCCAGCAGTTACCGCCCAGGGGCTCTCAGAGATGAGCAGTTCTTC.

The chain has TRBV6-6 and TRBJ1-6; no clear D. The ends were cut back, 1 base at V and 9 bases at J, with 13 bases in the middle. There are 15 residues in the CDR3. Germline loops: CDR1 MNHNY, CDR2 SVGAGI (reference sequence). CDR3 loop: CASSYLAHTSSPLHF. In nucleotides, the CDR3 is TGTGCCAGCAGTTACTTGGCCCACACCAGTTCACCCCTCCACTTT.

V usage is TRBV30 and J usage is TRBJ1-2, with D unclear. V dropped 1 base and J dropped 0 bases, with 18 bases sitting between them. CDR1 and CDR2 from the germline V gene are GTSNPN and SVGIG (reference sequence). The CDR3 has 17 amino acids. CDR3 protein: CAWSALGGRAANYGYTF. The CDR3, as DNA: TGTGCCTGGAGTGCCCTAGGAGGGAGGGCAGCTAACTATGGCTACACCTTC.

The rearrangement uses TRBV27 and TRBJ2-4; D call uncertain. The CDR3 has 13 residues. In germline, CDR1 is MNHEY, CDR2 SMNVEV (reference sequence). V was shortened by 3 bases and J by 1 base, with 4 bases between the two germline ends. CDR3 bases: TGTGCCAGCAGTTTTTCGGCCAAAAACATTCAGTACTTC. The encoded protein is CASSFSAKNIQYF.

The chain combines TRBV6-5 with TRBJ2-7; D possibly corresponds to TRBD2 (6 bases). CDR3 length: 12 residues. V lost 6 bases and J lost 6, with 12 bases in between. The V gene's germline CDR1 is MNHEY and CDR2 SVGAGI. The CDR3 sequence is CASRNGGGEQYV. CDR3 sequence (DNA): TGTGCCAGCAGAAACGGGGGTGGCGAGCAGTACGTC.

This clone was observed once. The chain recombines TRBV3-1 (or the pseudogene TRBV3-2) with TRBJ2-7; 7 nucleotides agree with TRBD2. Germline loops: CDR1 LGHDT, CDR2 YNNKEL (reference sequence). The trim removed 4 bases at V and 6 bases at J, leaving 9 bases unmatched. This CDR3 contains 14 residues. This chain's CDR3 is CASSPYGAGVEQYF. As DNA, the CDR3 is TGTGCCAGCAGCCCCTACGGGGCGGGAGTCGAGCAGTACTTC.

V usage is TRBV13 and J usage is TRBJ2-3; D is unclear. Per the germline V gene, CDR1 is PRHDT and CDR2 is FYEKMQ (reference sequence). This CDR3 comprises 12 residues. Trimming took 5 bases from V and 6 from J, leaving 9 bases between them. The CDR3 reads CASSLPADTQYF. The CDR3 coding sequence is TGTGCCAGCAGCCTCCCTGCGGATACGCAGTATTTT.

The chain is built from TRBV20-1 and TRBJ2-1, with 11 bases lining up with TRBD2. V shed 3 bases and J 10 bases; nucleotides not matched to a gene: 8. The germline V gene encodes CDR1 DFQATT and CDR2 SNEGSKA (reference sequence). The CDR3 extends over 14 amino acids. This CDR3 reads CSASGLAGGREQFF. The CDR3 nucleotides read TGCAGTGCTAGTGGTCTAGCGGGAGGAAGGGAGCAGTTCTTC.

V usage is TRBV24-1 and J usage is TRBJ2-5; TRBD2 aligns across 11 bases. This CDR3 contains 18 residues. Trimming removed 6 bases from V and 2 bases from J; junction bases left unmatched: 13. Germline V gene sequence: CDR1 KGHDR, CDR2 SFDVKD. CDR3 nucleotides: TGTGCCACCAGTTCCACCGGGACTAGCGGTATCAGACAAGAGACCCAGTACTTC. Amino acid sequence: CATSSTGTSGIRQETQYF.

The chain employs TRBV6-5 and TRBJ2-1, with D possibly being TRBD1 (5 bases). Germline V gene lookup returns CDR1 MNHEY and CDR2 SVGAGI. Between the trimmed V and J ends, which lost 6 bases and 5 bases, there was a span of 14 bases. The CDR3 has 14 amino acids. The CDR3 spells CASSPSWGDNEQFF. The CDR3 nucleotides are TGTGCCAGCAGCCCGAGTTGGGGCGACAATGAGCAGTTCTTC.

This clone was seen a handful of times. The CDR3 loop is CSVDMRQTSKLSNNEQFF. The DNA of the CDR3 is TGCAGCGTTGATATGCGGCAGACTAGCAAGCTTAGCAACAATGAGCAGTTCTTC. J is TRBJ2-1 and V is TRBV29-1; 7 bases are shared with TRBD2. This CDR3 has 18 residues. J was trimmed by 5 bases and V by 3 bases; bases with no gene match: 19. From germline, CDR1 is SQVTM and CDR2 ANQGSEA.

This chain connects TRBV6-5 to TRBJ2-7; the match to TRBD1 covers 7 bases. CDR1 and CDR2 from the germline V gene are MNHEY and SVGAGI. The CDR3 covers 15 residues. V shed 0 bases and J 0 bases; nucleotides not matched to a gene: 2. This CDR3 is CASSYSAGGSYEQYV. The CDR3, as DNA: TGTGCCAGCAGTTACTCGGCAGGGGGCTCCTACGAGCAGTACGTC.

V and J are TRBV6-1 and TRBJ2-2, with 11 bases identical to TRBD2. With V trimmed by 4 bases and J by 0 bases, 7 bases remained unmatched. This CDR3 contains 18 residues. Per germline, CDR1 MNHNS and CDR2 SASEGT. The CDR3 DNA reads TGTGCCAGCAGTGGTCTACTAGCGGGAGTCCCGAACACCGGGGAGCTGTTTTTT. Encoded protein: CASSGLLAGVPNTGELFF.

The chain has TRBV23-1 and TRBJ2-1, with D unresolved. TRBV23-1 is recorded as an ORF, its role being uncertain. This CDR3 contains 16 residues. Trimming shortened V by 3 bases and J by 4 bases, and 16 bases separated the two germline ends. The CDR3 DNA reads TGCGCCAGCAGTCAGCTCCGCTGGGTGAGGTACAATGAGCAGTTCTTC. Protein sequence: CASSQLRWVRYNEQFF.

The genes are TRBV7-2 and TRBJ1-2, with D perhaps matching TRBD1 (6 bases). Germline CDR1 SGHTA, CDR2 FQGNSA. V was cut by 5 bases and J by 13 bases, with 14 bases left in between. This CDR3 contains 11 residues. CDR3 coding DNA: TGTGCCAGCAGCCCCAGGGGCATCGGCACCTTC. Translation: CASSPRGIGTF.

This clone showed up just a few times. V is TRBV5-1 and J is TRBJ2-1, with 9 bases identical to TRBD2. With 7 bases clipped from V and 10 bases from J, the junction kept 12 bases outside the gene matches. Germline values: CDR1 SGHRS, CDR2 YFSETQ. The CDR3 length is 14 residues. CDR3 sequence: CASWDAGGPREQFF. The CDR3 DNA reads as TGCGCCAGCTGGGACGCGGGAGGGCCACGGGAGCAGTTCTTC. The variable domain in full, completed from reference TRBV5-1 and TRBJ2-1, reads KAGVTQTPRYLIKTRGQQVTLSCSPISGHRSVSWYQQTPGQGLQFLFEYFSETQRNKGNFPGRFSGRQFSNSRSEMNVSTLELGDSALYLCASWDAGGPREQFFGPGTRLTVL.

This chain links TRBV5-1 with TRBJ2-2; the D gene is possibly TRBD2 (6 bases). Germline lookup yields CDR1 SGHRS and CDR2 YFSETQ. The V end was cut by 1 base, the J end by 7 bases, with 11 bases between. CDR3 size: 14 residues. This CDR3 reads CASSLSDGGGELFF. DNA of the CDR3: TGCGCCAGCAGCTTGTCTGACGGGGGCGGGGAGCTGTTTTTT.

The CDR3 DNA follows: TGTGCCAGCAGCTTGCGGGGTAACTATGGCTACACCTTC. Protein product: CASSLRGNYGYTF. V usage is TRBV5-4 and J usage is TRBJ1-2; D gene ambiguous. The CDR3 is made up of 13 amino acids. V was shortened by 1 base and J by 1 base, with 5 bases between the two germline ends. Per the germline V gene, CDR1 is SGHNT and CDR2 is YYREEE (reference sequence).

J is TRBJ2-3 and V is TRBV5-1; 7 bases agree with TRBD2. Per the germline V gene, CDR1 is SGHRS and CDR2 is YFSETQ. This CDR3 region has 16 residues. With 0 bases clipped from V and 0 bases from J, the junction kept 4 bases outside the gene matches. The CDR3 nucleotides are TGCGCCAGCAGCTTGGCCAACGGGAGGAGCACAGATACGCAGTATTTT. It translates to CASSLANGRSTDTQYF.

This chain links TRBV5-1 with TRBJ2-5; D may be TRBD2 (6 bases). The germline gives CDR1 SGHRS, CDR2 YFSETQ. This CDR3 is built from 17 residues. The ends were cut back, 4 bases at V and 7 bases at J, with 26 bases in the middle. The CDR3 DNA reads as TGCGCCAGCAGCGTACTGACAAGGGCGGGGAGGCCGGGGACCCAGTACTTC. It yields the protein CASSVLTRAGRPGTQYF.

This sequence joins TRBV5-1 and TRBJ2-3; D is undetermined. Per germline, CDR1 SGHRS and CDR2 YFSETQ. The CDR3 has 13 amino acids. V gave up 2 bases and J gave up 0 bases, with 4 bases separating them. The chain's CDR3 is CASSFRSTDTQYF. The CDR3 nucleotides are TGCGCCAGCAGCTTCAGAAGCACAGATACGCAGTATTTT.

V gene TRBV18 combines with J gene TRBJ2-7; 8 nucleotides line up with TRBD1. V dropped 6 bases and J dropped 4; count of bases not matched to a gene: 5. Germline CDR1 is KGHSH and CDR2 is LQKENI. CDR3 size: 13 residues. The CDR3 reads CASSLGQGYEQYF. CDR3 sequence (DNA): TGTGCCAGCTCGCTCGGACAGGGATACGAGCAGTACTTC.

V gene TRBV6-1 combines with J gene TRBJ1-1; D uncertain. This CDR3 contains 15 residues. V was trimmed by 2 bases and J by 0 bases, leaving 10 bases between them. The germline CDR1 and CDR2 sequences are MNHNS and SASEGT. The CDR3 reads CASSEFGRVNTEAFF. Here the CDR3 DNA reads TGTGCCAGCAGTGAATTTGGGCGAGTGAACACTGAAGCTTTCTTT.

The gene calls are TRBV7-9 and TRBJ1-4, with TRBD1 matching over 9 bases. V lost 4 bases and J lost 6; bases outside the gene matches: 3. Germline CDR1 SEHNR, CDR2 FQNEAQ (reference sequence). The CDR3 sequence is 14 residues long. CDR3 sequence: CASSWTGEDEKLFF. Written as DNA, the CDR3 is TGTGCCAGCAGCTGGACAGGGGAGGATGAAAAACTGTTTTTT.

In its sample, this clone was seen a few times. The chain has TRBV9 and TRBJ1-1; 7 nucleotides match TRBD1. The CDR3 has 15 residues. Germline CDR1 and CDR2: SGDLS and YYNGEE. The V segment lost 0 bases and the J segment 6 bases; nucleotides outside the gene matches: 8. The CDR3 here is CASSVDQGVGAEAFF. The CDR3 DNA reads TGTGCCAGCAGCGTAGACCAGGGGGTAGGAGCTGAAGCTTTCTTT.

DNA of the CDR3: TGTGCCAGCAGTGTCACATACCGGGACAGCCTTTTATTCTTC. As protein: CASSVTYRDSLLFF. The rearrangement links TRBV6-4 to TRBJ2-1, with 7 bases aligning to TRBD1. The CDR3 covers 14 residues. Germline V gene lookup returns CDR1 MRHNA and CDR2 SNTAGT. J was trimmed by 16 bases and V by 4 bases; bases with no gene match: 16.